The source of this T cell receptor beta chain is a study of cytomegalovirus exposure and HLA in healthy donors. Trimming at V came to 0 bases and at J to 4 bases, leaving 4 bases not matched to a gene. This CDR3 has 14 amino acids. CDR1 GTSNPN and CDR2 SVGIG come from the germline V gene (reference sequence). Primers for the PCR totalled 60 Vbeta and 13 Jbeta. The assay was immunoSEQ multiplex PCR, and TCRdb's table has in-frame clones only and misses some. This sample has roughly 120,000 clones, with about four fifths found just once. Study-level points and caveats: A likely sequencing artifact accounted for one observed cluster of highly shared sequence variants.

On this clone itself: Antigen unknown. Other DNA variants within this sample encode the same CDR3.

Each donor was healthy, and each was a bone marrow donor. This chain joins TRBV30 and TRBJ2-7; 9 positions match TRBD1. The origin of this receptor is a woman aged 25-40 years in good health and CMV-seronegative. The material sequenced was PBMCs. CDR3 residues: CAWSVGTGLYEQYF. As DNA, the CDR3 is TGTGCCTGGAGTGTAGGGACAGGGCTGTACGAGCAGTACTTC.